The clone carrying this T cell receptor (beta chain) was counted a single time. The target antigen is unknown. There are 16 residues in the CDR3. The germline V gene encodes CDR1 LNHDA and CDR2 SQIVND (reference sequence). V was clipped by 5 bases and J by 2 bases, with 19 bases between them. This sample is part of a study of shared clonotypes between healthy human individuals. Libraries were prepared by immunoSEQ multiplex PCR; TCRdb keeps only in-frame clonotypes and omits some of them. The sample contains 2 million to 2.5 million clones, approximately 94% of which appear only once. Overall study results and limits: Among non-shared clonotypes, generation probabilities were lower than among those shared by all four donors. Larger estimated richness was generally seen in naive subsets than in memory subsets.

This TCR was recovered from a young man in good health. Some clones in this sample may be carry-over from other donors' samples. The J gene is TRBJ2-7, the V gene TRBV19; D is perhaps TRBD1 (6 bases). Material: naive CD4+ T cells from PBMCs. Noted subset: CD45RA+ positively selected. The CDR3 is CASSDRFKTGTYEQYF. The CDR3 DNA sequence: TGTGCCAGTAGTGACCGCTTTAAGACAGGAACCTACGAGCAGTACTTC.